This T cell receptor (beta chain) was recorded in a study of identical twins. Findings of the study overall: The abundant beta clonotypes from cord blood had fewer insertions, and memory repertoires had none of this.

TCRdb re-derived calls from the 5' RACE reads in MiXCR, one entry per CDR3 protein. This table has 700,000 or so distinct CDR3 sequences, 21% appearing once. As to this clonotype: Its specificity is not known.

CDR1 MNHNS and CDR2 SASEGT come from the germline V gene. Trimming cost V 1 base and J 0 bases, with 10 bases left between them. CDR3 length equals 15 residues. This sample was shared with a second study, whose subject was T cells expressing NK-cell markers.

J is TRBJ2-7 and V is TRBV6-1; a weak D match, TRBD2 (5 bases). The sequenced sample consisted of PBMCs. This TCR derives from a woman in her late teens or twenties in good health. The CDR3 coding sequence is TGTGCCAGCAGTGAAGTTAAAGGGAGCTCCTACGAGCAGTACTTC. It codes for CASSEVKGSSYEQYF.